This TCR beta chain emerged from a study of cytomegalovirus exposure and HLA in healthy donors. Study-level information: An analysis done earlier identified about 120 million unique TCR beta sequences from 200 million or so T cells. Genotyping of some 400 donors showed that roughly 80% belonged to the Caucasian-associated ancestry cluster. Findings of the study overall: Specificity of three CMV-associated chains for CMV antigens was verified in vitro.

Primers: 60 Vbeta forward and 13 Jbeta reverse. Original methodology: Counted up in a later analysis, unique TCR beta chains came to 60 million to 95 million, with around 10 million shared. Assay used: immunoSEQ multiplex PCR; TCRdb lists only in-frame clones, some missing. The DNA was the basis for D and trimming; V, J and clone size are from that table. Among under 150,000 clones listed, roughly 80% were seen once. Regarding this clone: Its antigen is not identified.

CDR3 length: 16 amino acids. Germline CDR1 and CDR2: GTSNPN and SVGIG (reference sequence). The germline V and J ends were trimmed by 5 bases and 1 base, with 20 bases remaining between them. The origin of this receptor is a woman aged 45-60 years in good health and CMV-seropositive. Sequencing was carried out using PBMCs. V is TRBV30 and J is TRBJ1-1; D is ambiguous. This chain's CDR3 is CAWRPRWTRGNTEAFF. CDR3 bases: TGTGCCTGGCGTCCCCGGTGGACCCGGGGGAACACTGAAGCTTTCTTT.